This T cell receptor (beta chain) was observed in a study of neoadjuvant nivolumab and ipilimumab in lung cancer. Study-level findings and limits: From pretherapy to surgery, tumor richness and clonality rose with dual therapy. Blood richness before therapy tracked richness in tumors resected after neoadjuvant therapy.

With regard to this clone: The antigen is not known.

After removal of 3 bases from V and 5 bases from J, the junction contained 4 bases not matched to a gene. The CDR3 is made up of 13 amino acids. Germline V CDR1 and CDR2: SGHRS, YFSETQ. The data were produced by immunoSEQ multiplex PCR, yet TCRdb's version contains in-frame clones alone and is incomplete. The table includes over 20,000 clones, roughly 80% detected once. This clonotype was obtained from an adult with non-small cell lung cancer. The chain couples TRBV5-1 to TRBJ2-5, with 7 nucleotides matching TRBD1. The material was tumor tissue, obtained after neoadjuvant nivolumab, alone or with ipilimumab, at or shortly before surgery. In nucleotides, the CDR3 is TGCGCCAGCAGCTCTGGACAGGAGGAGACCCAGTACTTC. Protein sequence: CASSSGQEETQYF.